The T cell receptor beta chain described here comes from a study of neurological immune-mediated disorders. General study results and limits: There were no CDR3 amino acid sequences shared by expanded clones across subjects, a result suggesting private repertoires in all groups.

As to time point: technical triplicate 2. This clonotype was seen many times. Its antigen is not identified. CDR1 is SGHRS, CDR2 YFSETQ, per germline. Unmatched junction bases numbered 9, after V lost 4 bases and J lost 0 bases. The CDR3 runs 17 residues. The cDNA was generated by 5'RACE with 10-nucleotide random UMIs. From 15-18 subjects, over 190 million TCR-beta sequences were obtained in each sequencing run. Using its own MiXCR run on the 5' RACE reads, TCRdb lists one record per CDR3 protein. The repertoire consists of about 59,000 distinct CDR3 sequences, with around 24% occurring once and the leading ten covering 3.5% to 5.5%.

The TCR originated in a man aged 55 to 69 with HTLV-1-associated myelopathy (HAM/TSP). The sequenced sample consisted of PBMCs. The chain joins TRBV5-1 to TRBJ2-1; TRBD2 agrees at 8 bases. The CDR3 here is CASSPSSGSSSYNEQFF. Here the CDR3 DNA reads TGCGCCAGCAGCCCCTCTAGCGGGTCTAGCTCCTACAATGAGCAGTTCTTC.